This paragraph covers one TCR beta chain sequence. This sample is part of a study of control samples from healthy donors and cancer patients. CDR3 length: 13 amino acids. The V gene lost 5 bases and the J gene lost 0 bases, with 7 bases spanning the gap. Profiling relied on immunoSEQ multiplex PCR, and the TCRdb table lists in-frame clones only, not all of them. The profile shows 110,000 or so clones, 90% of them singletons. Material for sequencing was blood. V and J are TRBV12-3 or TRBV12-4 and TRBJ1-1; D is undetermined. The sequence came from a human donor in good health. The donor label of this sample is uncertain. CDR3 protein: CASSAVMNTEAFF. CDR3 nucleotide sequence: TGTGCCAGCAGTGCGGTGATGAACACTGAAGCTTTCTTT.